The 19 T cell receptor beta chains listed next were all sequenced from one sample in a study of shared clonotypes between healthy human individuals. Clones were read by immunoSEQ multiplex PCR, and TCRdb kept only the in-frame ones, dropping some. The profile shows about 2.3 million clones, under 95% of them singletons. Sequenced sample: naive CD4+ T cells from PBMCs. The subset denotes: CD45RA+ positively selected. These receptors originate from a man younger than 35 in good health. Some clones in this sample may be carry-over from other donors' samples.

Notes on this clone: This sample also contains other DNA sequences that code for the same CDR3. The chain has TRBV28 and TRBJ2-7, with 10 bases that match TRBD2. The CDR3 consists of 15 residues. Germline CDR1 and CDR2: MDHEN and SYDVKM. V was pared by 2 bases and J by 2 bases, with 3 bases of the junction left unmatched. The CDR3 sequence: CASSLGGLAAYEQYF. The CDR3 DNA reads TGTGCCAGCAGTTTAGGCGGACTAGCGGCCTACGAGCAGTACTTC.

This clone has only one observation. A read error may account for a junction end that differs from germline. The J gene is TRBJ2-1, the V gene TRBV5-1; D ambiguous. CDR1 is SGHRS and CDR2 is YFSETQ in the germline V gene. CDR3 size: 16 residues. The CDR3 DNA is TGCGCCGGCAGCCTTCCCCTCTCAACCTCCTACAATGAGCAGTTCTTC. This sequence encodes CAGSLPLSTSYNEQFF.

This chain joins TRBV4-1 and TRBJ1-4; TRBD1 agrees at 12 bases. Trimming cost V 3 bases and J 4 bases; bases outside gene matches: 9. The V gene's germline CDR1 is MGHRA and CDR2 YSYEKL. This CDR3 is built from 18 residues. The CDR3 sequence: CASSHRDRGHLGNEKLFF. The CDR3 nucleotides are TGCGCCAGCAGCCACCGGGACAGGGGGCATTTAGGTAATGAAAAACTGTTTTTT.

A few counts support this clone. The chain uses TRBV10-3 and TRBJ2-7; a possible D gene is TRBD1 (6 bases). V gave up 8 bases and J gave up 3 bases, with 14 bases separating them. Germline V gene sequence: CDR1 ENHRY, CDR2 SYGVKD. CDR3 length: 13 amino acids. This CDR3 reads CAIGRQELYEQYF. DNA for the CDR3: TGTGCCATCGGTAGACAGGAGCTCTACGAGCAGTACTTC.

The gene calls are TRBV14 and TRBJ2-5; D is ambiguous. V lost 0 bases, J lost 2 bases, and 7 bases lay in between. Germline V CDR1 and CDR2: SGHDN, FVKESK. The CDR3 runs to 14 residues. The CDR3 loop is CASSQDIYQETQYF. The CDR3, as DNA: TGTGCCAGCAGCCAAGACATTTATCAAGAGACCCAGTACTTC.

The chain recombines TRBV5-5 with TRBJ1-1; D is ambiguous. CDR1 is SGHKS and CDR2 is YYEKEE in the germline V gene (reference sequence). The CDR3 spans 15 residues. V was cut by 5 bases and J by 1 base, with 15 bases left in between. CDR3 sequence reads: CASSYSPGSNTEAFF. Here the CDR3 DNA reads TGTGCCAGCAGTTACTCCCCGGGGTCGAACACTGAAGCTTTCTTT.

DNA for the CDR3: TGTGCCAGCAGCTTAATCGGGTTAGGACAGGGAGGGACTGAAGCTTTCTTT. This gives the protein CASSLIGLGQGGTEAFF. The rearrangement links TRBV7-3 to TRBJ1-1; 8 bases agree with TRBD1. This CDR3 has 17 amino acids. Losses at the gene ends were 1 base for V and 5 bases for J; bases not matched to a gene: 12. Germline V lookup: CDR1 SGHTA, CDR2 FQGTGA.

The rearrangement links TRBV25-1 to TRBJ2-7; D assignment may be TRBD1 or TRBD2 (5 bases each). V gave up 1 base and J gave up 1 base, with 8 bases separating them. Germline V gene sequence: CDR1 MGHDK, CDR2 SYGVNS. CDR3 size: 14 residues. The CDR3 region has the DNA TGTGCCAGCAGTGAATTTGGGGGATCCTACGAGCAGTACTTC. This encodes CASSEFGGSYEQYF.

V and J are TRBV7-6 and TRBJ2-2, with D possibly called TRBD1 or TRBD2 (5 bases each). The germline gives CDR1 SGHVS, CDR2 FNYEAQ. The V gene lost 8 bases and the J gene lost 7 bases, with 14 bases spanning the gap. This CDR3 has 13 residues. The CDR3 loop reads CASRDPWSGELFF. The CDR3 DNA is TGTGCCAGCCGGGACCCATGGAGCGGGGAGCTGTTTTTT.

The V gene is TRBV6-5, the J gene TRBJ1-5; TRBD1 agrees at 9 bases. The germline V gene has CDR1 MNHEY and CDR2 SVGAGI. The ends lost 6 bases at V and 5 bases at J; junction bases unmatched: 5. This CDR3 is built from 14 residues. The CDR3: CASSQGQGHQPQHF. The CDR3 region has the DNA TGTGCCAGCAGCCAGGGACAGGGCCATCAGCCCCAGCATTTT.

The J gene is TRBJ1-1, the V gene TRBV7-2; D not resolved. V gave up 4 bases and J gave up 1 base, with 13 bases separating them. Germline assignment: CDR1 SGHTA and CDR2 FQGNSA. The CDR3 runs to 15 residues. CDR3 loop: CASSSEFPKNTEAFF. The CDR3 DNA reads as TGTGCCAGCAGCTCAGAGTTTCCAAAGAACACTGAAGCTTTCTTT. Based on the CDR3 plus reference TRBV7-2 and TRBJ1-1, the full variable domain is GAGVSQSPSNKVTEKGKDVELRCDPISGHTALYWYRQSLGQGLEFLIYFQGNSAPDKSGLPSDRFSAERTGGSVSTLTIQRTQQEDSAVYLCASSSEFPKNTEAFFGQGTRLTVV.

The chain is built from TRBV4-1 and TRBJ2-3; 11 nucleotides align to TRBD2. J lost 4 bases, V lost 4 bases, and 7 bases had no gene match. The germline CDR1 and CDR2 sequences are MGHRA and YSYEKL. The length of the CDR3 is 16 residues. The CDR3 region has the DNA TGCGCCAGCAGCCCGGTAGCGGGAGGGGATGCAGATACGCAGTATTTT. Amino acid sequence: CASSPVAGGDADTQYF.

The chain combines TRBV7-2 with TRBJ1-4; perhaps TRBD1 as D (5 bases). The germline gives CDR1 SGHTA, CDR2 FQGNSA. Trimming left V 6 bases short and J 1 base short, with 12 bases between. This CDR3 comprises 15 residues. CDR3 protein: CASRPQGGTNEKLFF. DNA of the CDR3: TGTGCCAGCAGACCTCAGGGCGGAACTAATGAAAAACTGTTTTTT.

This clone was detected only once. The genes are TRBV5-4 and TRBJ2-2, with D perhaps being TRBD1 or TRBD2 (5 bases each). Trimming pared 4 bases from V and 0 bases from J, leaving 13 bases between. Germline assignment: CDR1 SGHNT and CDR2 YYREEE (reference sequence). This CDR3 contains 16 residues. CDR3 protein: CASSGGGSANTGELFF. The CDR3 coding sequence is TGTGCCAGCAGCGGGGGTGGGTCCGCGAACACCGGGGAGCTGTTTTTT.

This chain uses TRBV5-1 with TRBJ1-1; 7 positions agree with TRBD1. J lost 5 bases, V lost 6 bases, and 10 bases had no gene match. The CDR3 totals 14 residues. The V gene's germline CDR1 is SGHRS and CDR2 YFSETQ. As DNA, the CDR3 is TGCGCCAGCACCTTTGAGACAGGGCTTACTGAAGCTTTCTTT. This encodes CASTFETGLTEAFF.

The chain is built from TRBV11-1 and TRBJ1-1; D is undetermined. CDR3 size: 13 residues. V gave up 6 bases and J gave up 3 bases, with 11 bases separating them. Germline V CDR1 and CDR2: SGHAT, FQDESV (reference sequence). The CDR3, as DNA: TGTGCCAGCAGAATATATACGGACACTGAAGCTTTCTTT. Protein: CASRIYTDTEAFF. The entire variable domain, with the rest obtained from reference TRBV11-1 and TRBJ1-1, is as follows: EAEVAQSPRYKITEKSQAVAFWCDPISGHATLYWYRQILGQGPELLVQFQDESVVDDSQLPKDRFSAERLKGVDSTLKIQPAELGDSAMYLCASRIYTDTEAFFGQGTRLTVV.

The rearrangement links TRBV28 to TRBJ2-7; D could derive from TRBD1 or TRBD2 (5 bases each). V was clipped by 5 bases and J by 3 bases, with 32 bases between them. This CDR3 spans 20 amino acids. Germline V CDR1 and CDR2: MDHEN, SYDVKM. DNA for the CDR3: TGTGCCAGCAGTAAGCGACGGTTGAATGGTGGGGGAAGTGGGTTCTACGAGCAGTACTTC. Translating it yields CASSKRRLNGGGSGFYEQYF.

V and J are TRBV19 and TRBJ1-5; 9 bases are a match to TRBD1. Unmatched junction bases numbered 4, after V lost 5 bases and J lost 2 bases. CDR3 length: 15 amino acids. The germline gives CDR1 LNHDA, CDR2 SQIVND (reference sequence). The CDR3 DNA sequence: TGTGCCAGTAGTTCTAGACAGGGGGGCAATCAGCCCCAGCATTTT. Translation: CASSSRQGGNQPQHF.

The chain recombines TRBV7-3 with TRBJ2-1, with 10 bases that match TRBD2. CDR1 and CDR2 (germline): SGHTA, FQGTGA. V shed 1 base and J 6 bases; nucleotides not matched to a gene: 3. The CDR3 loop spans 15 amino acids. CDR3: CASSLSTSGINEQFF. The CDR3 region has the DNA TGTGCCAGCAGCTTAAGTACTAGCGGGATCAATGAGCAGTTCTTC.